This T cell receptor (beta chain) was recovered during a study of blood T cell repertoires in COVID-19. Overall study context: COVID-19 samples from acute and convalescent phases originated in the United States, Italy and Spain. PBMCs, B-cell-depleted T cells, or T cells provided the cDNA or gDNA that made up the material.

Profiled with immunoSEQ multiplex PCR; TCRdb holds only in-frame clones, not every one. The data hold about 180,000 clones, with 70% to 90% observed a single time. Deletions cut 5 bases from V and 4 bases from J, with 12 bases between. Germline V gene sequence: CDR1 SGHTA, CDR2 FQGNSA. The CDR3 spans 14 residues. Sequenced: peripheral blood. The source of this sequence is an elderly woman with acute or convalescent COVID-19. The chain links TRBV7-2 to TRBJ1-5; tentatively, D is TRBD1 (5 bases). CDR3: CASSLGQGNQPQHF. In nucleotides, the CDR3 is TGTGCCAGCAGCCTTGGTCAGGGTAATCAGCCCCAGCATTTT.